One sample yielded the 12 T cell receptor beta chains listed below, sequenced in a study of shared clonotypes between healthy human individuals. Produced via immunoSEQ multiplex PCR; TCRdb's table is partial and in-frame only. This table has over 2 million clones, 95% appearing once. Sequences were obtained from naive CD4+ T cells sorted from blood. Noted subset: CD45RA+ positively selected. The receptors were gathered from a man younger than 30 in good health.

This chain joins TRBV2 and TRBJ1-2, with a tentative D call TRBD1 (6 bases). CDR1 and CDR2 (germline): SNHLY, FYNNEI. The germline V and J ends were trimmed by 3 bases and 0 bases, with 8 bases remaining between them. The CDR3 is made up of 14 amino acids. The CDR3 DNA is TGTGCCAGCAGTGAGAGGACAGCTAACTATGGCTACACCTTC. Amino acid sequence: CASSERTANYGYTF. Full variable domain (rest looked up from reference TRBV2 and TRBJ1-2): EPEVTQTPSHQVTQMGQEVILRCVPISNHLYFYWYRQILGQKVEFLVSFYNNEISEKSEIFDDQFSVERPDGSNFTLKIRSTKLEDSAMYFCASSERTANYGYTFGSGTRLTVV.

The rearrangement joins TRBV6-5 to TRBJ2-1; D might be TRBD1 (6 bases). V lost 2 bases, J lost 9 bases, and 8 bases lay in between. Looked up from germline, CDR1 is MNHEY and CDR2 is SVGAGI. This CDR3 contains 12 residues. CDR3 DNA sequence: TGTGCCAGCAGTTACATAGGGGGTGAGCAGTTCTTC. This codes for CASSYIGGEQFF.

As for this clone: A much larger clone is a single base away; this may be a read error. Other DNA sequences of this sample code for an identical CDR3. The chain employs TRBV30 and TRBJ1-5, with a tentative D call TRBD1 (6 bases). The length of the CDR3 is 13 residues. Trimming removed 5 bases from V and 1 base from J, with 9 bases in between. Looked up from germline, CDR1 is GTSNPN and CDR2 is SVGIG (reference sequence). DNA for the CDR3: TGTGCCTGGGGCCAGGGGAGCAATCAGCCCCAGCATTTT. Amino acids: CAWGQGSNQPQHF.

J is TRBJ1-6 and V is TRBV9; D possibly corresponds to TRBD1 (5 bases). The germline gives CDR1 SGDLS, CDR2 YYNGEE. This CDR3 is built from 14 residues. The V gene lost 3 bases and the J gene lost 6 bases, with 10 bases spanning the gap. CDR3 amino acids: CASSEGPANSPLHF. The CDR3 nucleotides read TGTGCCAGCAGCGAGGGGCCCGCTAATTCACCCCTCCACTTT.

The chain has TRBV30 and TRBJ2-1; maybe TRBD1 (5 bases). From germline, CDR1 is GTSNPN and CDR2 SVGIG (reference sequence). CDR3 length: 14 amino acids. V lost 0 bases to trimming and J lost 2 bases, with 8 bases between them. CDR3 coding DNA: TGTGCCTGGAGTGTACAGGTAACCTACAATGAGCAGTTCTTC. It specifies CAWSVQVTYNEQFF.

CDR3 in DNA: TGTGCCAGCAGCCAGTACCAAGAGACCCAGTACTTC. Encoded protein: CASSQYQETQYF. The V gene is TRBV11-2, the J gene TRBJ2-5; D is ambiguous. The length of the CDR3 is 12 residues. V lost 5 bases and J 0 bases, leaving 4 bases between the germline ends. Germline CDR1 is SGHAT and CDR2 is FQNNGV.

The chain is built from TRBV5-1 and TRBJ2-5; perhaps TRBD2 as D (6 bases). Germline lookup yields CDR1 SGHRS and CDR2 YFSETQ. This CDR3 spans 14 amino acids. The ends were cut back, 4 bases at V and 5 bases at J, with 15 bases in the middle. For the CDR3, the DNA is TGCGCCAGCAGCCGGGGAGGAGTTAGGGAGACCCAGTACTTC. Amino acids: CASSRGGVRETQYF.

The V call is TRBV18, the J call TRBJ1-5; D gene unclear. Trimming shortened V by 8 bases and J by 9 bases, and 11 bases separated the two germline ends. This CDR3 has 11 residues. Germline CDR1 and CDR2: KGHSH and LQKENI. The DNA for the CDR3 is TGTGCCAGCCCCGTTGACTGGCCCCAGCATTTT. This codes for CASPVDWPQHF. Full variable domain (remainder filled in from reference TRBV18 and TRBJ1-5): NAGVMQNPRHLVRRRGQEARLRCSPMKGHSHVYWYRQLPEEGLKFMVYLQKENIIDESGMPKERFSAEFPKEGPSILRIQQVVRGDSAAYFCASPVDWPQHFGDGTRLSIL.

V and J are TRBV18 and TRBJ2-7; unclear D gene. Germline V gene data show CDR1 as KGHSH and CDR2 as LQKENI. The CDR3 is made up of 16 amino acids. V dropped 3 bases and J dropped 3 bases, with 18 bases sitting between them. CDR3 protein: CASSPVPTSTFYEQYF. The DNA for the CDR3 is TGTGCCAGCTCACCGGTGCCGACCAGTACCTTCTACGAGCAGTACTTC. The complete variable domain, with remaining parts taken from reference TRBV18 and TRBJ2-7, reads NAGVMQNPRHLVRRRGQEARLRCSPMKGHSHVYWYRQLPEEGLKFMVYLQKENIIDESGMPKERFSAEFPKEGPSILRIQQVVRGDSAAYFCASSPVPTSTFYEQYFGPGTRLTVT.

J is TRBJ2-7 and V is TRBV28; possible D gene TRBD2, 6 bases. The V gene lost 2 bases and the J gene lost 4 bases, with 9 bases spanning the gap. CDR1 is MDHEN and CDR2 is SYDVKM in the germline V gene. This CDR3 is built from 13 residues. The CDR3 here is CASSLGGVYEQYF. The CDR3 nucleotides read TGTGCCAGCAGTTTAGGAGGGGTTTACGAGCAGTACTTC.

This clone has a single count. The rearrangement joins TRBV6-5 to TRBJ2-1; weak D call: TRBD1 (6 bases). The germline V and J ends were trimmed by 10 bases and 0 bases, with 10 bases remaining between them. CDR3 length: 13 residues. The germline V gene has CDR1 MNHEY and CDR2 SVGAGI. This CDR3 is CATCRGSYNEQFF. For the CDR3, the DNA is TGTGCCACCTGCAGGGGCTCCTACAATGAGCAGTTCTTC.

This chain uses TRBV5-5 with TRBJ1-5, with D possibly being TRBD1 (5 bases). Trimming shortened V by 2 bases and J by 2 bases, and 14 bases separated the two germline ends. This CDR3 comprises 16 residues. The germline gives CDR1 SGHKS, CDR2 YYEKEE (reference sequence). DNA for the CDR3: TGTGCCAGCAGCTTATGGGAGCAGGGACGCAATCAGCCCCAGCATTTT. Residues: CASSLWEQGRNQPQHF. Complete variable domain (other parts from reference TRBV5-5 and TRBJ1-5): DAGVTQSPTHLIKTRGQQVTLRCSPISGHKSVSWYQQVLGQGPQFIFQYYEKEERGRGNFPDRFSARQFPNYSSELNVNALLLGDSALYLCASSLWEQGRNQPQHFGDGTRLSIL.